What follows describes a single T cell receptor (beta chain). This sample is drawn from a study of blood T cell repertoires in COVID-19. Participants were aged roughly 18 to 95 years, lived in roughly 23 US areas, and enrolled virtually. Sequenced by immunoSEQ multiplex PCR; TCRdb stores in-frame clones only, minus some. This table holds fewer than 250,000 clones, around 90% found once. With 2 bases removed from V and 2 bases from J, the gap between germline ends came to 19 bases. The germline gives CDR1 SEHNR, CDR2 FQNEAQ (reference sequence). The CDR3 consists of 18 residues. The genes are TRBV7-9 and TRBJ1-5, with TRBD1 as a possible D gene (6 bases). The receptor's source is a woman aged 25-40 years who had been exposed to COVID-19. Material for sequencing was PBMCs or T cells enriched from blood (not recorded which). CDR3 coding DNA: TGTGCCAGCAGCTTATTGCCTCGTGGGGGGGCGGGCAATCAGCCCCAGCATTTT. It encodes CASSLLPRGGAGNQPQHF.